The next 8 T cell receptor beta chains were all read from a single sample in a study of blood T cell repertoires in COVID-19. The assay was immunoSEQ multiplex PCR, and TCRdb's table has in-frame clones only and misses some. This sample yields fewer than 250,000 clones, of which approximately 82% are seen a single time; 2.9% belongs to the top ten. Material for sequencing was peripheral blood. The receptors here all came from a man aged 50-59 years with active or convalescent COVID-19.

This clone was detected once. V gene TRBV19 combines with J gene TRBJ2-3, with no clear D. The CDR3 extends over 13 amino acids. CDR1 and CDR2 (germline): LNHDA, SQIVND (reference sequence). Trimming took 1 base from V and 4 from J, leaving 6 bases between them. CDR3 nucleotides: TGTGCCAGTAGTATAGCGCTAGCAGATACGCAGTATTTT. Amino acids: CASSIALADTQYF.

V and J are TRBV2 and TRBJ2-7; the D gene is possibly TRBD2 (6 bases). The CDR3 consists of 12 residues. V lost 5 bases, J lost 4 bases, and 9 bases lay in between. CDR1 is SNHLY, CDR2 FYNNEI, per germline. The CDR3 bases are TGTGCCAGCAGTCGGGAGTGGTACGAGCAGTACTTC. It specifies CASSREWYEQYF.

This clone was seen a handful of times. The chain uses TRBV24-1 and TRBJ2-3; 9 nucleotides match TRBD2. With V trimmed by 9 bases and J by 1 base, 7 bases remained unmatched. The CDR3 sequence is 15 residues long. Germline V CDR1 and CDR2: KGHDR, SFDVKD. The CDR3 is CATAQASGGTDTQYF. The CDR3, as DNA: TGTGCCACCGCCCAGGCTAGCGGGGGCACAGATACGCAGTATTTT.

The gene calls are TRBV19 and TRBJ1-1, with 9 bases matching TRBD1. CDR1 and CDR2 from the germline V gene are LNHDA and SQIVND (reference sequence). Losses at the gene ends were 11 bases for V and 1 base for J; bases not matched to a gene: 11. The CDR3 totals 15 residues. The CDR3 protein is CASTIGQGRNTEAFF. The CDR3 DNA sequence: TGTGCCTCTACTATTGGACAGGGGAGGAACACTGAAGCTTTCTTT.

V is TRBV27 and J is TRBJ1-6; 10 bases line up with TRBD1. The CDR3 is 19 residues long. The germline V gene has CDR1 MNHEY and CDR2 SMNVEV (reference sequence). V lost 4 bases, J lost 12 bases, and 21 bases stayed unmatched. CDR3 amino acids: CASSSSGTGVSGRERPLHF. CDR3 bases: TGTGCCAGCAGTTCATCCGGGACAGGGGTCTCAGGCAGGGAGAGACCCCTCCACTTT.

The chain employs TRBV28 and TRBJ2-7; 12 nucleotides line up with TRBD2. J was trimmed by 3 bases and V by 6 bases; bases with no gene match: 3. The CDR3 is 14 residues long. Germline V gene data show CDR1 as MDHEN and CDR2 as SYDVKM. The CDR3 bases are TGTGCCAGCAGGGTGACTAGCGGGAGCTACGAGCAGTACTTC. Translating gives CASRVTSGSYEQYF. The full variable domain, its missing parts supplied by reference TRBV28 and TRBJ2-7, is DVKVTQSSRYLVKRTGEKVFLECVQDMDHENMFWYRQDPGLGLRLIYFSYDVKMKEKGDIPEGYSVSREKKERFSLILESASTNQTSMYLCASRVTSGSYEQYFGPGTRLTVT.

This chain connects TRBV27 to TRBJ1-6; no clear D gene. CDR1 is MNHEY and CDR2 is SMNVEV in the germline V gene (reference sequence). The CDR3 covers 17 residues. Trimming pared 6 bases from V and 0 bases from J, leaving 15 bases between. DNA of the CDR3: TGTGCCAGCAGAAGAACAGCCCTGGGCTCCTATAATTCACCCCTCCACTTT. Amino acids: CASRRTALGSYNSPLHF.

The chain is built from TRBV2 and TRBJ2-7; the match to TRBD2 covers 12 bases. Germline V gene sequence: CDR1 SNHLY, CDR2 FYNNEI. There are 14 residues in the CDR3. V gave up 7 bases and J gave up 2 bases; unmatched junction bases: 3. CDR3 loop: CASNGLAGTYEQYF. CDR3 DNA sequence: TGTGCCAGCAACGGACTAGCGGGAACCTACGAGCAGTACTTC.